This T cell receptor beta chain was obtained from a study of circulating CD8 cells and anti-PD-1 response in melanoma (dated by TCRdb to 2019 to 2021). Regarding the study in general: Nivolumab was given to patients intravenously at 3 mg/kg every 2 weeks. Of the approximately 13 patients in the melanoma cohort, anti-PD-1 was received as first-line therapy by seven patients, and prior targeted therapy or immunotherapy had been received by six patients. Patients with complete or partial responses were counted as responders, while patients with stable or progressive disease (RECIST v1.1) were counted as non-responders. The TCR repertoire analysis included around 11 melanoma patients, of whom 7 were non-responders and 4 were responders. On on-treatment samples, PD-1 was detected using a biotinylated anti-human IgG4 antibody. What the authors observed across the whole study: Repertoires were largely private between subsets, with under 8% of TRB clonotypes shared at M1; sharing was highest between DPOS and TIGIT. Because material was limited, experiments were generally done without replicates. The highest diversity was observed in the DNEG repertoire, similar and higher clonality was shown by the PD-1 and DPOS repertoires, and the lowest diversity was found in the TIGIT repertoires. Only baseline and M1 samples from a small cohort with few responders were used in the published TCR repertoire comparisons. The cohort included both treatment-naive and previously treated patients, and the authors noted that this mix could influence results. Tumor material was not accessible, so tumor reactivity was assessed by peptide assays on expanded sorted subsets instead.

Sequencing took place on a NextSeq 500. The QIAseq Immune Repertoire RNA Library Kit, Human TCR Panel, was used to prepare TCR libraries from approximately 16 ng of total RNA. The TCR libraries were sequenced on an Illumina NextSeq using a Mid Output V2 kit and asymmetric 261x41 paired-end reads. Each TCR library was diluted to about 4 nM, after which the TCR libraries were pooled, denatured and loaded at 0.95 to 1 pM. On the authors' methods: Processing of the TCR FASTQ files took place in the QIAGEN GeneGlobe Data Analysis Center, and downstream analysis was done in R 3.5.2. To get clonality, Shannon entropy was normalized by the log of the number of unique productive sequences and the result was subtracted from one. Fisher exact tests at 5% FDR, run separately within each subset, picked out TRA or TRB clonotypes whose abundance differed between baseline and M1. Clonotypes with differential abundance were classified as emerging, expanding, contracting or non-expanding/contracting. Morisita's overlap index was used to measure how much repertoires overlapped between patients. Clones were called with MiXCR by TCRdb after fastp trimmed the public reads at Q25, and only in-frame beta chains were retained. Rows with a matching CDR3 protein are joined into one entry that keeps the most common DNA and genes. The V and J calls follow TCRdb's processing rather than the paper's. Counted in this sample were 1,900 or so distinct CDR3 sequences; 7.4% of them appeared once. The ten largest make up 7% to 10% of the sample.

Four subsets defined by PD-1 and/or TIGIT were sorted from live CD3+CD8+TCRalphabeta+ cells on a BD FACSAria II cell sorter. To characterize relevance to anti-PD-1 therapy response, circulating CD8 T cells were sorted into four subsets based on PD-1 and TIGIT expression. Both TCR alpha and TCR beta chains were sequenced from each sorted CD8 T-cell subset. Peripheral blood was collected at three points: before the first anti-PD-1 injection, after two injections and after four injections. Ficoll gradient centrifugation was used to isolate PBMCs immediately. Until use, PBMCs were stored frozen in liquid nitrogen in RPMI containing around 21% FCS and about 10% DMSO. After thawing, PBMCs were stained with a viability dye plus antibodies against CD3, CD8alpha, TCRalphabeta, PD-1 and TIGIT. Total RNA was extracted with the RNeasy Kit, and a RIN above 7 was reached by every sample. This clonotype has only a few counts. Its antigen is unknown. No per-base quality is available; no much larger clone lies one base away.

Deletion took 5 bases off V and 3 bases off J, with a span of 10 bases between the germline ends. Taken from the germline V gene (reference sequence), the CDR1 and CDR2 loops are SEHNR and FQNEAQ. Taken from cysteine to phenylalanine, the CDR3 has 13 residues. The sequence is cut down to CDR3 DNA, 39 bases in frame from base 1. The chain is encoded by TRBV7-9 joined to TRBJ1-1; D gene: possibly TRBD1, on 5 matching bases. Sequenced material: CD8+ T cells from PBMCs, taken at baseline or after one month of anti-PD-1 therapy (not recorded which). This receptor was identified in a human donor with melanoma. The nucleotide sequence reads as follows: TGTGCCAGCAGCCCGCCGGGGGACACTGAAGCTTTCTTT. Protein translation: CASSPPGDTEAFF.